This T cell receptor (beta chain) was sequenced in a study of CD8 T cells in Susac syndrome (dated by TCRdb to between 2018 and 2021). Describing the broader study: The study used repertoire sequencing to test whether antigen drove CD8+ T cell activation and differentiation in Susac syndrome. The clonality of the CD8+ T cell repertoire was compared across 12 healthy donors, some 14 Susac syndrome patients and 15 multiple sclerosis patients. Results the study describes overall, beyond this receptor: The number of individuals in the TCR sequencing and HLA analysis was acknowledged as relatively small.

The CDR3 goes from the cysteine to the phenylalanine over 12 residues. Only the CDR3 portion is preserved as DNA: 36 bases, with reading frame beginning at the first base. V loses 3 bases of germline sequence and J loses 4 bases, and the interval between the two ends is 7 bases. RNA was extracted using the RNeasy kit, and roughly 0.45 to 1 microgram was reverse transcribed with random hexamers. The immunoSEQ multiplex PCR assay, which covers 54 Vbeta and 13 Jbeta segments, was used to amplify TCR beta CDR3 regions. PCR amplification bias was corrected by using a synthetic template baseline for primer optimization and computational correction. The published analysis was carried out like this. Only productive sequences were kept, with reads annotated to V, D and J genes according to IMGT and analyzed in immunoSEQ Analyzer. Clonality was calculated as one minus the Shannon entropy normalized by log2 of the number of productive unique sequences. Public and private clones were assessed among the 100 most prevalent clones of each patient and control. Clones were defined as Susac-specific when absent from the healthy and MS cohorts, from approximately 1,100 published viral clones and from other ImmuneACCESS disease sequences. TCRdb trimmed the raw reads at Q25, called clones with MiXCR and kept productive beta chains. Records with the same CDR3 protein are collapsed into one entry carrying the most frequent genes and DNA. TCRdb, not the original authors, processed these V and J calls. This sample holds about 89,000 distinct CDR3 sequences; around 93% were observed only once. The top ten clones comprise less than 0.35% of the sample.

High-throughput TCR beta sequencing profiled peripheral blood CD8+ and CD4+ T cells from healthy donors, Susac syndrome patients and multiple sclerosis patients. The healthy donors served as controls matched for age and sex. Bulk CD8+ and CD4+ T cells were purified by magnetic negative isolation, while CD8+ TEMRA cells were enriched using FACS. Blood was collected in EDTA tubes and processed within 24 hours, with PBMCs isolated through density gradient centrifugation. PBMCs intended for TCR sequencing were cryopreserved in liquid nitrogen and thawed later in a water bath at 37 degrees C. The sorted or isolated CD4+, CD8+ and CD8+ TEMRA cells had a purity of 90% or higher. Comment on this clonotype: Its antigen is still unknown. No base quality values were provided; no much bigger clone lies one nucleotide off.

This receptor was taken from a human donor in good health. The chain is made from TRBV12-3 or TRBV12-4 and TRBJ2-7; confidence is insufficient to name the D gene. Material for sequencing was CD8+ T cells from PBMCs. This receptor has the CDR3 CASSFVPYEQYF. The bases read TGTGCCAGCAGTTTTGTCCCATACGAGCAGTACTTC.